Sequencing of this T cell receptor (beta chain) was carried out in a study of cytomegalovirus exposure and HLA in healthy donors. As for the study in general: Of the donors genotyped, 300 to 500 in all, less than 90% fell in the Caucasian-associated ancestry cluster. Study results and caveats: TRBV6-2, TRBV6-3 and other indistinguishable V segments were excluded. Accurate prediction of HLA-A and HLA-B alleles (for most subjects) was reportedly achieved from TCR beta sequences.

Concerning this clone itself: The antigen is not known.

PCR amplification relied on 60 Vbeta primers (plus 13 Jbeta primers). Original analysis: There were around 80 million unique TCR beta chains by a later count, and around 10 million of them were shared. This table comes from immunoSEQ multiplex PCR, and its TCRdb copy is limited to in-frame clones, with some not included. D and trimming come from the DNA, and the V and J calls and clone size come from that table. Among around 88,000 clones listed, about 81% were seen once. The CDR3 spans 13 residues. V dropped 0 bases and J dropped 4 bases, with 7 bases sitting between them. Germline-derived CDR1 and CDR2 are SGHRS and YFSETQ.

The chain recombines TRBV5-1 with TRBJ1-2; D gene ambiguous. Source material: PBMCs. The receptor comes from a woman aged 40 to 50 in good health and CMV-seropositive. CDR3 in DNA: TGCGCCAGCAGCTTGGGCAGTCTCTATGGCTACACCTTC. Translating it yields CASSLGSLYGYTF.